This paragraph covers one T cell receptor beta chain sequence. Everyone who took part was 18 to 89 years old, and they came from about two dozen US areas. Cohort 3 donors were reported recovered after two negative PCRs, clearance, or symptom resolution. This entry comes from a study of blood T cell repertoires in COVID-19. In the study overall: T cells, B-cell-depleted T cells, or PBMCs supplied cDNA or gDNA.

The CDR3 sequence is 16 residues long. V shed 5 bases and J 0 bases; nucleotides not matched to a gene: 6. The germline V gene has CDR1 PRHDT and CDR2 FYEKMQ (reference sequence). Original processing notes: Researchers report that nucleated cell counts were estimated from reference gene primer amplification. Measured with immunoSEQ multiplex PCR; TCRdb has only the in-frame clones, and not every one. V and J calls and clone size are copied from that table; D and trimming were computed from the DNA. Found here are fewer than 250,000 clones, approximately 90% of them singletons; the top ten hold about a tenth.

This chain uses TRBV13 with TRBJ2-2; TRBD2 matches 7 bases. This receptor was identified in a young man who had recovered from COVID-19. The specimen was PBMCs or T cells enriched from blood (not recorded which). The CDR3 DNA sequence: TGTGCCAGCAGCATCCCTGGACTAGCGAACACCGGGGAGCTGTTTTTT. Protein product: CASSIPGLANTGELFF.